These 25 T cell receptor beta chains originate from one sample sequenced in a study of blood T cell repertoires in COVID-19. Profiling relied on immunoSEQ multiplex PCR, and the TCRdb table lists in-frame clones only, not all of them. The sample lists hundreds of thousands of clones; more than 80% were seen once. The sequencing sample was made of peripheral blood. The source is a woman younger than 45 with active or convalescent COVID-19.

The chain recombines TRBV10-1 with TRBJ2-5, with TRBD1 matching 9 bases. The germline gives CDR1 WNHNN, CDR2 SYGVQD (reference sequence). The CDR3 sequence is 13 residues long. V gave up 8 bases and J gave up 5 bases; unmatched junction bases: 6. The CDR3 DNA sequence: TGCGCCAGCTCACAGGGGGCCTGGGAGACCCAGTACTTC. It is translated as CASSQGAWETQYF.

The chain employs TRBV5-6 and TRBJ1-1; 8 positions agree with TRBD1. The germline CDR1 and CDR2 sequences are SGHDT and YYEEEE. Trimming removed 3 bases from V and 5 bases from J; junction bases left unmatched: 9. The CDR3 sequence is 15 residues long. Here the CDR3 reads CASSSPGQGMTEAFF. The CDR3 DNA is TGTGCCAGCAGCTCGCCTGGACAGGGAATGACTGAAGCTTTCTTT. The full variable domain, completed using reference TRBV5-6 and TRBJ1-1, is DAGVTQSPTHLIKTRGQQVTLRCSPKSGHDTVSWYQQALGQGPQFIFQYYEEEERQRGNFPDRFSGHQFPNYSSELNVNALLLGDSALYLCASSSPGQGMTEAFFGQGTRLTVV.

This clone was picked up a small number of times. The chain uses TRBV5-1 and TRBJ1-1; 9 bases line up with TRBD1. There are 15 residues in the CDR3. Germline V CDR1 and CDR2: SGHRS, YFSETQ. Trimming took 4 bases from V and 3 from J; bases not matched to a gene: 7. The CDR3 region has the DNA TGCGCCAGCAGCGCGGACAGGGGTATGGACACTGAAGCTTTCTTT. It translates to CASSADRGMDTEAFF.

The gene calls are TRBV12-3 or TRBV12-4 and TRBJ1-1; 7 bases line up with TRBD1. The junction had 8 bases not matched to a gene; V was cut back by 2 bases and J by 11 bases. CDR3 size: 13 residues. CDR3 sequence: CASSLQGVFLAFF. CDR3 in DNA: TGTGCCAGCAGTTTACAGGGGGTTTTTTTGGCTTTCTTT.

The rearrangement links TRBV6-5 to TRBJ1-4; 10 positions match TRBD1. Germline V CDR1 and CDR2: MNHEY, SVGAGI. CDR3 size: 15 residues. V lost 6 bases, J lost 5 bases, and 6 bases stayed unmatched. CDR3 sequence reads: CASSNRQGANEKLFF. The CDR3 nucleotides are TGTGCCAGCAGCAATAGACAGGGGGCGAATGAAAAACTGTTTTTT.

The chain employs TRBV12-3 or TRBV12-4 and TRBJ1-4, with 9 bases that match TRBD1. The CDR3 is 13 amino acids. J lost 11 bases, V lost 3 bases, and 4 bases had no gene match. The CDR3 coding sequence is TGTGCCAGCAGTTTTGGGGACAGGGCGAAACTGTTTTTT. This encodes CASSFGDRAKLFF.

The chain carries TRBV4-1 and TRBJ1-1; D is ambiguous. CDR3 size: 14 residues. CDR1 MGHRA and CDR2 YSYEKL come from the germline V gene. Trimming removed 3 bases at V and 1 base at J, with 9 bases between. The CDR3 DNA is TGCGCCAGCAGCCACCCAGGCCGGAACACTGAAGCTTTCTTT. It codes for CASSHPGRNTEAFF.

This rearrangement joins TRBV18 to TRBJ1-1; 7 bases align to TRBD1. CDR3 length equals 13 residues. After removal of 2 bases from V and 7 bases from J, the junction contained 4 bases not matched to a gene. CDR1 is KGHSH, CDR2 LQKENI, per germline. The CDR3 nucleotides read TGTGCCAGCTCACCAACAGGGGAGGTTGAAGCTTTCTTT. It is translated as CASSPTGEVEAFF.

This rearrangement joins TRBV5-1 to TRBJ1-2; the match to TRBD1 covers 11 bases. J was trimmed by 5 bases and V by 3 bases; bases with no gene match: 3. Germline V CDR1 and CDR2: SGHRS, YFSETQ. This CDR3 spans 14 amino acids. As DNA, the CDR3 is TGCGCCAGCAGCTGGACAGGGGGCCGTTATGGCTACACCTTC. Its translation: CASSWTGGRYGYTF.

The chain recombines TRBV15 with TRBJ2-7; maybe TRBD1 (5 bases). V gave up 1 base and J gave up 0 bases, with 13 bases separating them. The CDR3 has 16 amino acids. Germline CDR1 and CDR2: LNHNV and YYDKDF (reference sequence). This chain's CDR3 is CATSRVVGALSYEQYF. CDR3 bases: TGTGCCACCAGCAGAGTAGTAGGGGCGCTCTCCTACGAGCAGTACTTC.

Remarks on this clone: Compared with germline, one end of the junction differs, possibly owing to a read error. The chain recombines TRBV7-9 with TRBJ1-5, with D uncertain. The V gene's germline CDR1 is SEHNR and CDR2 FQNEAQ (reference sequence). The CDR3 has 16 residues. The DNA of the CDR3 is TGTGCCAGCAGTCACAAGACCGGCCGCGGTATTCAGTCCCAGCATTTT. It is translated as CASSHKTGRGIQSQHF.

The chain recombines TRBV6-5 with TRBJ2-1; 13 positions match TRBD2. CDR3 size: 15 residues. The J segment lost 9 bases and the V segment lost 5 bases, leaving 7 bases of the junction unmatched. The germline V gene has CDR1 MNHEY and CDR2 SVGAGI. CDR3 in amino acids: CASSQTSGGVGEQFF. CDR3 sequence (DNA): TGTGCCAGCAGTCAAACTAGCGGGGGGGTCGGTGAGCAGTTCTTC.

The chain employs TRBV29-1 and TRBJ1-2, with 8 bases aligning to TRBD1. Germline CDR1 is SQVTM and CDR2 is ANQGSEA. Trimming took 7 bases from V and 6 from J; bases not matched to a gene: 7. The CDR3 is 12 residues long. CDR3 sequence: CSARTGNDGYTF. In DNA form, the CDR3 reads TGCAGCGCCCGGACAGGGAACGATGGCTACACCTTC. Supplemented by reference TRBV29-1 and TRBJ1-2, the full variable domain reads SAVISQKPSRDICQRGTSLTIQCQVDSQVTMMFWYRQQPGQSLTLIATANQGSEATYESGFVIDKFPISRPNLTFSTLTVSNMSPEDSSIYLCSARTGNDGYTFGSGTRLTVV.

This chain links TRBV5-1 with TRBJ1-2, with D possibly matching TRBD1 (5 bases). Germline values: CDR1 SGHRS, CDR2 YFSETQ. Trimming shortened V by 0 bases and J by 7 bases, and 13 bases separated the two germline ends. The CDR3 runs 14 residues. DNA for the CDR3: TGCGCCAGCAGCTTGGAAGGCAGGGTCGGTGGCTACACCTTC. Translated, it gives CASSLEGRVGGYTF.

The chain employs TRBV6-4 and TRBJ1-2; 7 bases align to TRBD1. This CDR3 is built from 16 residues. Trimming at V came to 3 bases and at J to 8 bases, leaving 15 bases not matched to a gene. Per germline, CDR1 MRHNA and CDR2 SNTAGT. CDR3 coding DNA: TGTGCCAGCAGTGAGGGGGCCACAGGGGACCCCCGCGGCTACACCTTC. Translated, it gives CASSEGATGDPRGYTF.

The chain recombines TRBV30 with TRBJ1-6; D unclear. Germline V lookup: CDR1 GTSNPN, CDR2 SVGIG (reference sequence). This CDR3 is 16 amino acids long. Trimming took off 3 bases at V and 2 bases at J, with 14 bases between the two ends. The CDR3 nucleotides are TGTGCCTGGAGGAGGGCAGGCCGAACCTATAATTCACCCCTCCACTTT. Translating gives CAWRRAGRTYNSPLHF. Together with reference TRBV30 and TRBJ1-6, the CDR3 gives the full variable domain: SQTIHQWPATLVQPVGSPLSLECTVEGTSNPNLYWYRQAAGRGLQLLFYSVGIGQISSEVPQNLSASRPQDRQFILSSKKLLLSDSGFYLCAWRRAGRTYNSPLHFGNGTRLTVT.

The rearrangement links TRBV10-3 to TRBJ2-7, with TRBD1 matching over 7 bases. The CDR3 covers 13 residues. The trim removed 6 bases at V and 5 bases at J, leaving 7 bases unmatched. CDR1 and CDR2 from the germline V gene are ENHRY and SYGVKD. CDR3 residues: CAIREDRSDEQYF. The CDR3, as DNA: TGTGCCATCAGGGAGGACAGGAGTGACGAGCAGTACTTC.

For this clone: Other DNA variants within this sample encode the same CDR3. The chain carries TRBV5-1 and TRBJ1-2, with D possibly being TRBD1 (5 bases). The CDR3 sequence is 12 residues long. The V and J ends lost 4 bases and 7 bases respectively, with 11 bases between them. The germline CDR1 and CDR2 sequences are SGHRS and YFSETQ. The CDR3 sequence: CASSNTGGGYTF. As DNA, the CDR3 is TGCGCCAGCAGCAATACAGGTGGTGGCTACACCTTC.

This rearrangement joins TRBV5-1 to TRBJ1-5, with D tentatively TRBD1 (5 bases). CDR3 length: 13 residues. V gave up 5 bases and J gave up 6 bases, with 12 bases separating them. Germline V gene sequence: CDR1 SGHRS, CDR2 YFSETQ. This CDR3 is CASRETVSQPQHF. The CDR3 DNA is TGCGCCAGCAGGGAGACAGTCAGTCAGCCCCAGCATTTT.

This chain's CDR3 is CASSLAVAGSEAFF. Written as DNA, the CDR3 is TGCGCCAGCAGCTTGGCCGTGGCAGGGTCTGAAGCTTTCTTT. The chain joins TRBV5-1 to TRBJ1-1, with D tentatively TRBD1 (5 bases). Germline V gene sequence: CDR1 SGHRS, CDR2 YFSETQ. The V gene lost 0 bases and the J gene lost 6 bases, with 12 bases spanning the gap. CDR3 size: 14 residues.

The chain combines TRBV18 with TRBJ2-2; D call uncertain. The germline V gene has CDR1 KGHSH and CDR2 LQKENI. Trimming shortened V by 5 bases and J by 0 bases, and 4 bases separated the two germline ends. The CDR3 is 13 amino acids. CDR3: CASSSANTGELFF. The CDR3 nucleotides are TGTGCCAGCTCATCAGCGAACACCGGGGAGCTGTTTTTT.

The gene calls are TRBV5-1 and TRBJ2-7; 8 bases are a match to TRBD1. The germline CDR1 and CDR2 sequences are SGHRS and YFSETQ. V lost 0 bases, J lost 2 bases, and 7 bases stayed unmatched. The CDR3 contains 16 residues. CDR3 in amino acids: CASSLETGQGTYEQYF. In nucleotides, the CDR3 is TGCGCCAGCAGCTTGGAAACCGGACAGGGCACCTACGAGCAGTACTTC.

This rearrangement joins TRBV6-5 to TRBJ1-1; D may be TRBD1 (5 bases). The germline V and J ends were trimmed by 0 bases and 0 bases, with 11 bases remaining between them. CDR1 is MNHEY, CDR2 SVGAGI, per germline. The CDR3 extends over 16 amino acids. CDR3 amino acids: CASSYSWRDLNTEAFF. The CDR3 DNA follows: TGTGCCAGCAGTTACTCGTGGAGGGACCTGAACACTGAAGCTTTCTTT.

This chain links TRBV9 with TRBJ1-1; the match to TRBD1 covers 8 bases. Looked up from germline, CDR1 is SGDLS and CDR2 is YYNGEE. CDR3 length: 15 amino acids. V dropped 4 bases and J dropped 2; count of bases not matched to a gene: 7. Here the CDR3 DNA reads TGTGCCAGCAGCCCCCGGACAGGGCCTAACACTGAAGCTTTCTTT. Amino acids: CASSPRTGPNTEAFF.

The chain couples TRBV19 to TRBJ1-6; D remains ambiguous. Germline loops: CDR1 LNHDA, CDR2 SQIVND (reference sequence). CDR3 length equals 15 residues. V gave up 5 bases and J gave up 6 bases, with 14 bases separating them. For the CDR3, the DNA is TGTGCCAGTAGTCACCAGGCCGTATCTAATTCACCCCTCCACTTT. Amino acids: CASSHQAVSNSPLHF.